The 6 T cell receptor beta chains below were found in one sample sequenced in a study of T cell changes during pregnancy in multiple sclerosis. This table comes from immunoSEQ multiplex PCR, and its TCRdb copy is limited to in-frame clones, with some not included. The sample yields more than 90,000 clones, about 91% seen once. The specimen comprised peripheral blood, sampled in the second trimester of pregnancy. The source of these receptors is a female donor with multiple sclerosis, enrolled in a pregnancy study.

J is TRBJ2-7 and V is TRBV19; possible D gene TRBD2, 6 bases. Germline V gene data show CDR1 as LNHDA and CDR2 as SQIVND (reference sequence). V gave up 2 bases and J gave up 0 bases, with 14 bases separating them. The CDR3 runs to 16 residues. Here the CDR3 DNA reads TGTGCCAGTAGTATAAACGGGGGAGTATTCTCCTACGAGCAGTACTTC. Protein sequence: CASSINGGVFSYEQYF.

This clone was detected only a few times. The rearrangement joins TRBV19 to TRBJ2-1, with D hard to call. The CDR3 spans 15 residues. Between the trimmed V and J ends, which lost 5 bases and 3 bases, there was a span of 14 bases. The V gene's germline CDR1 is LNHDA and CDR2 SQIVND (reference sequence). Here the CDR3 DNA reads TGTGCCAGTAGTGTGAGCTTGTCGGTCTACAATGAGCAGTTCTTC. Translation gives CASSVSLSVYNEQFF. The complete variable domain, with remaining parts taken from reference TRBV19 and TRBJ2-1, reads DGGITQSPKYLFRKEGQNVTLSCEQNLNHDAMYWYRQDPGQGLRLIYYSQIVNDFQKGDIAEGYSVSREKKESFPLTVTSAQKNPTAFYLCASSVSLSVYNEQFFGPGTRLTVL.

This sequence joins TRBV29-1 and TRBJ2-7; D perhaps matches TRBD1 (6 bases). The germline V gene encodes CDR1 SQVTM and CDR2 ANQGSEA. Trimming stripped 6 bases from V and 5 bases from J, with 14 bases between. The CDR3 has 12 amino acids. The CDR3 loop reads CSVTVGTNEQYF. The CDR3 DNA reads TGCAGCGTCACCGTCGGGACAAACGAGCAGTACTTC.

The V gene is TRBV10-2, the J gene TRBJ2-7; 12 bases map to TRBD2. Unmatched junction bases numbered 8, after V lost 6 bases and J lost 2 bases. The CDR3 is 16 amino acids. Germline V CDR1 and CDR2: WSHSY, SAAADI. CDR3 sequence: CASREMTSGSPYEQYF. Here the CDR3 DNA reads TGCGCCAGCAGGGAGATGACTAGCGGGAGTCCCTACGAGCAGTACTTC.

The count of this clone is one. The CDR3 loop reads CATSSRDRGQPQHF. As DNA, the CDR3 is TGTGCCACCAGCTCCCGGGACAGGGGACAGCCCCAGCATTTT. V and J are TRBV15 and TRBJ1-5; 10 bases line up with TRBD1. Germline values: CDR1 LNHNV, CDR2 YYDKDF (reference sequence). The CDR3 loop spans 14 amino acids. V gave up 5 bases and J gave up 7 bases; unmatched junction bases: 5.

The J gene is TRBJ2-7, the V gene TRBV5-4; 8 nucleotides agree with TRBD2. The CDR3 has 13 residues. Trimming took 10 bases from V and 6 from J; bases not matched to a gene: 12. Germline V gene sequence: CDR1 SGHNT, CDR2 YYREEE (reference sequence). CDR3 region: CAGGDSGISEQYF. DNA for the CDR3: TGTGCCGGGGGGGATAGCGGGATAAGCGAGCAGTACTTC.